The clone carrying this T cell receptor (beta chain) was detected once. The V gene's germline CDR1 is SGHDT and CDR2 YYEEEE. The CDR3 sequence is 15 residues long. V was pared by 3 bases and J by 8 bases, with 15 bases between. This specimen comes from a study of shared clonotypes between healthy human individuals. Method: immunoSEQ multiplex PCR; TCRdb's copy keeps in-frame clones and lacks some. The profile shows around 2,000,000 clones, about 94% of them singletons. The naive CD8 fraction comprised CD45RO-negative cells positively selected for CCR7 and excluded terminally differentiated effector memory CD45RA+ cells.

This TCR was sampled from a man younger than 30 in good health. The rearrangement uses TRBV5-6 and TRBJ1-6, with D perhaps TRBD1 (5 bases). The specimen was naive CD8+ T cells sorted from blood. The CDR3 region is CASSWGGGGDSPLHF. CDR3 coding DNA: TGTGCCAGCAGCTGGGGTGGGGGAGGCGATTCACCCCTCCACTTT.